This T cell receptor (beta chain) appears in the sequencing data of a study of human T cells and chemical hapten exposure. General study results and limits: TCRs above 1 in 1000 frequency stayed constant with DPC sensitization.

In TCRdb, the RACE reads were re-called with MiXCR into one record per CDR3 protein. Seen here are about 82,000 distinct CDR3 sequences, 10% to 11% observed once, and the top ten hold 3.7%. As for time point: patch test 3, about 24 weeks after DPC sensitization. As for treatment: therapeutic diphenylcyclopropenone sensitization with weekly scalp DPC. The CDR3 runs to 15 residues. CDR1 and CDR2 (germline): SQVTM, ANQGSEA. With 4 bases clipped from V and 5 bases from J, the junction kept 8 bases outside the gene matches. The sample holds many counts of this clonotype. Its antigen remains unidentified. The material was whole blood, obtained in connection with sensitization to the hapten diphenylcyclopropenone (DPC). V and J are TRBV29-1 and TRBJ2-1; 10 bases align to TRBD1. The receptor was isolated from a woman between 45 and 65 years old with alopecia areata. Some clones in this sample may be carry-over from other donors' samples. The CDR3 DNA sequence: TGCAGCGTTGGTGGGGTGACAGGGGGCAACAATGAGCAGTTCTTC. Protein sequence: CSVGGVTGGNNEQFF.